What follows describes a single T cell receptor beta chain. Trimming shortened V by 6 bases and J by 4 bases, and 5 bases separated the two germline ends. The CDR3 length is 11 residues. The germline V gene encodes CDR1 KGHDR and CDR2 SFDVKD. Cells sorted as Tregs were CD4+, CD25+ and CD127-/low. MiXCR, run by TCRdb on the 5' RACE reads, gives a single entry per CDR3 protein. Here the sample spans 62,000 or so distinct CDR3 sequences, 26% being singletons. This receptor was obtained from a female donor with breast cancer. The chain is built from TRBV24-1 and TRBJ1-1; D gene uncertain. Material: tumor-infiltrating Tregs sorted from the breast tumor. The CDR3, as DNA: TGTGCCACCAGTCTTGGCACTGAAGCTTTCTTT. Encoded protein: CATSLGTEAFF.